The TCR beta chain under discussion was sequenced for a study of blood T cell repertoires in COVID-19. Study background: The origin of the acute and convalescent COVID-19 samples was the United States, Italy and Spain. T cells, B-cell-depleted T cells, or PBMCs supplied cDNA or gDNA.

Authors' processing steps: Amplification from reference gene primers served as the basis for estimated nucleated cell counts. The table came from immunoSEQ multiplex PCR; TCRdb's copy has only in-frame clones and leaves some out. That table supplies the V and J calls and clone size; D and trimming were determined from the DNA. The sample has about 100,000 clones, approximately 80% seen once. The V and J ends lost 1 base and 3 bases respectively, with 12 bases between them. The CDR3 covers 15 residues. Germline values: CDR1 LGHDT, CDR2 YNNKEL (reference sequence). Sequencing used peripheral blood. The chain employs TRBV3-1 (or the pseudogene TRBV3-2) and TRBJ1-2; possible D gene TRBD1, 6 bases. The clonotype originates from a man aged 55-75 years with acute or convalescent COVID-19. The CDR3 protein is CASSQGGQKHYGYTF. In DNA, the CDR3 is TGTGCCAGCAGCCAAGGGGGGCAGAAACACTATGGCTACACCTTC.